The 18 T cell receptor beta chains in this list originate from one sample, sequenced in a study of shared clonotypes between healthy human individuals. Method: immunoSEQ multiplex PCR; TCRdb's copy keeps in-frame clones and lacks some. The repertoire holds approximately 2.5 million clones, with approximately 93% as singletons. Sequencing was done on a sample of naive CD4+ T cells from PBMCs. The subset was: CD45RA+ positively selected. Every receptor here comes from a man younger than 35 in good health. Some clones in this sample may be carry-over from other donors' samples.

The V call is TRBV30, the J call TRBJ2-7, with 10 bases aligning to TRBD1. Germline CDR1 GTSNPN, CDR2 SVGIG (reference sequence). V dropped 4 bases and J dropped 3; count of bases not matched to a gene: 6. The CDR3 sequence is 14 residues long. The CDR3 loop is CAWTPRTGGYEQYF. CDR3 in DNA: TGTGCCTGGACCCCGAGGACAGGGGGCTACGAGCAGTACTTC. Full variable domain (outside the CDR3, taken from reference TRBV30 and TRBJ2-7): SQTIHQWPATLVQPVGSPLSLECTVEGTSNPNLYWYRQAAGRGLQLLFYSVGIGQISSEVPQNLSASRPQDRQFILSSKKLLLSDSGFYLCAWTPRTGGYEQYFGPGTRLTVT.

The chain has TRBV7-2 and TRBJ2-4; D is perhaps TRBD2 (7 bases). The CDR3 length is 12 residues. The germline gives CDR1 SGHTA, CDR2 FQGNSA. Between the trimmed V and J ends, which lost 11 bases and 9 bases, there was a span of 17 bases. In nucleotides, the CDR3 is TGTGCCGCTAGCGGTCAAGGGGGCATTCAGTACTTC. Amino acids: CAASGQGGIQYF.

The rearrangement joins TRBV5-1 to TRBJ1-1, with D perhaps matching TRBD1 (6 bases). The CDR3 extends over 14 amino acids. V was shortened by 0 bases and J by 10 bases, with 16 bases between the two germline ends. The V gene's germline CDR1 is SGHRS and CDR2 YFSETQ. The DNA for the CDR3 is TGCGCCAGCAGCTTGGCATCCCAGGGGTCTGCAGCTTTCTTT. As protein: CASSLASQGSAAFF.

This chain joins TRBV6-1 and TRBJ2-5; 10 bases line up with TRBD1. The CDR3 contains 15 residues. Germline CDR1 is MNHNS and CDR2 is SASEGT. J gave up 5 bases and V 5 bases, and 8 bases lay outside the gene matches. The CDR3 reads CASSNRDRGGETQYF. In DNA, the CDR3 is TGTGCCAGCAGTAATCGGGACAGGGGAGGTGAGACCCAGTACTTC.

The CDR3, as DNA: TGTGCCAGCGCCCGAGACAGGGCTGGTGGAAACACCATATATTTT. Amino acid sequence: CASARDRAGGNTIYF. The V gene is TRBV2, the J gene TRBJ1-3, with 7 bases fitting TRBD1. There are 15 residues in the CDR3. CDR1 and CDR2 from the germline V gene are SNHLY and FYNNEI. V was pared by 8 bases and J by 3 bases, with 10 bases of the junction left unmatched.

This rearrangement joins TRBV7-3 to TRBJ2-7, with D hard to call. This CDR3 has 13 amino acids. Looked up from germline, CDR1 is SGHTA and CDR2 is FQGTGA. V lost 5 bases to trimming and J lost 3 bases, with 11 bases between them. The CDR3 here is CASSPGPLYEQYF. DNA for the CDR3: TGTGCCAGCAGCCCCGGGCCACTCTACGAGCAGTACTTC.

The V and J genes are TRBV14 and TRBJ2-4, with no clear D. V was cut by 0 bases and J by 0 bases, with 12 bases left in between. Germline CDR1 is SGHDN and CDR2 is FVKESK. The CDR3 has 17 residues. CDR3 DNA: TGTGCCAGCAGCCAAGACCCCCCACTCAGAGCCAAAAACATTCAGTACTTC. Protein: CASSQDPPLRAKNIQYF.

The rearrangement joins TRBV4-1 to TRBJ1-1; D is possibly TRBD1 (5 bases). Looked up from germline, CDR1 is MGHRA and CDR2 is YSYEKL. V lost 1 base to trimming and J lost 10 bases, with 19 bases between them. This CDR3 is 15 amino acids long. This CDR3 is CASSQAPREYVAAFF. The DNA of the CDR3 is TGCGCCAGCAGCCAAGCCCCCAGGGAGTACGTGGCAGCTTTCTTT.

The J gene is TRBJ2-1, the V gene TRBV11-3; 7 bases match TRBD1. Germline trimming cut 5 bases from V and 5 bases from J; bases unmatched to any gene: 9. Germline CDR1 SGHNT, CDR2 YENEEA. The CDR3 consists of 15 residues. CDR3 protein: CASSQAFGTDNEQFF. In DNA form, the CDR3 reads TGTGCCAGCAGCCAAGCATTTGGGACAGACAATGAGCAGTTCTTC.

The chain recombines TRBV5-4 with TRBJ1-2; unclear D gene. V lost 2 bases and J lost 4, with 9 bases in between. In germline, CDR1 is SGHNT, CDR2 YYREEE (reference sequence). The CDR3 totals 13 residues. The CDR3 reads CASSFKLTYGYTF. The CDR3 DNA reads TGTGCCAGCAGCTTTAAGCTTACCTATGGCTACACCTTC.

This sequence joins TRBV9 and TRBJ2-1; no clear D. The CDR3 covers 13 residues. Germline-derived CDR1 and CDR2 are SGDLS and YYNGEE. V was pared by 0 bases and J by 6 bases, with 7 bases between. The CDR3 DNA follows: TGTGCCAGCAGCGTAGAAAACTTCAATGAGCAGTTCTTC. Translated, it gives CASSVENFNEQFF. Variable domain in full (rest from reference TRBV9 and TRBJ2-1): DSGVTQTPKHLITATGQRVTLRCSPRSGDLSVYWYQQSLDQGLQFLIQYYNGEERAKGNILERFSAQQFPDLHSELNLSSLELGDSALYFCASSVENFNEQFFGPGTRLTVL.

The V and J genes are TRBV29-1 and TRBJ2-1, with TRBD2 matching over 8 bases. This CDR3 has 18 amino acids. Germline CDR1 is SQVTM and CDR2 is ANQGSEA. The J segment lost 7 bases and the V segment lost 3 bases, leaving 20 bases of the junction unmatched. The chain's CDR3 is CSVETRGLERESWNEQFF. The CDR3 nucleotides are TGCAGCGTTGAGACACGGGGTTTGGAGCGGGAGTCCTGGAATGAGCAGTTCTTC.

This clone appeared a single time. J is TRBJ1-4 and V is TRBV11-2; D perhaps matches TRBD1 (5 bases). Germline V gene lookup returns CDR1 SGHAT and CDR2 FQNNGV. Trimming removed 3 bases at V and 8 bases at J, with 16 bases between. This CDR3 region has 15 residues. For the CDR3, the DNA is TGTGCCAGCAGCTTCGGGGGAGGGGTGAGCGAAAAACTGTTTTTT. It specifies CASSFGGGVSEKLFF.

This sequence joins TRBV4-2 and TRBJ2-1; 7 nucleotides match TRBD2. The CDR3 contains 16 residues. CDR1 is LGHNA and CDR2 is YNFKEQ in the germline V gene. With 5 bases clipped from V and 8 bases from J, the junction kept 15 bases outside the gene matches. CDR3: CASSTRAGGGSDEQFF. As DNA, the CDR3 is TGTGCCAGCAGCACTCGCGCCGGCGGGGGATCCGATGAGCAGTTCTTC.

The chain couples TRBV18 to TRBJ2-3; D gene unclear. V was shortened by 3 bases and J by 5 bases, with 12 bases between the two germline ends. Germline V gene data show CDR1 as KGHSH and CDR2 as LQKENI. The CDR3 has 14 amino acids. CDR3 residues: CASSPRNQKDTQYF. The CDR3 DNA sequence: TGTGCCAGCTCACCGCGGAATCAAAAAGATACGCAGTATTTT.

The chain joins TRBV4-1 to TRBJ2-5, with D possibly being TRBD1 (6 bases). CDR3 size: 15 residues. Trimming pared 0 bases from V and 2 bases from J, leaving 10 bases between. Looked up from germline, CDR1 is MGHRA and CDR2 is YSYEKL. CDR3 protein: CASSQDMDRQETQYF. The CDR3 nucleotides read TGCGCCAGCAGCCAAGATATGGACAGACAAGAGACCCAGTACTTC.

This clone showed up just once. The rearrangement joins TRBV7-9 to TRBJ1-1; 10 bases align to TRBD1. The CDR3 has 17 residues. Germline trimming cut 5 bases from V and 3 bases from J; bases unmatched to any gene: 12. In germline, CDR1 is SEHNR, CDR2 FQNEAQ (reference sequence). CDR3 protein: CASSPPMGGQGHTEAFF. CDR3 bases: TGTGCCAGCAGCCCACCCATGGGGGGACAGGGGCACACTGAAGCTTTCTTT.

V gene TRBV6-5 combines with J gene TRBJ2-5, with TRBD1 matching 10 bases. The J segment lost 7 bases and the V segment lost 5 bases, leaving 7 bases of the junction unmatched. The germline CDR1 and CDR2 sequences are MNHEY and SVGAGI. The length of the CDR3 is 14 residues. DNA for the CDR3: TGTGCCAGCAGTCCGACGGACAGGGGGGTGACCCAGTACTTC. Amino acids: CASSPTDRGVTQYF.